What follows are 28 T cell receptor beta chains derived from one specimen sequenced in a study of cytomegalovirus exposure and HLA in healthy donors. Primers for the PCR totalled 60 Vbeta and 13 Jbeta. Repertoires were generated with immunoSEQ multiplex PCR, while TCRdb's copy carries only in-frame clones and drops some. The table records roughly 120,000 clones, more than 70% of them present only once. Material: PBMCs. These receptors all stem from a human donor in good health.

V and J are TRBV2 and TRBJ1-4; no firm D call. Trimming shortened V by 1 base and J by 8 bases, and 20 bases separated the two germline ends. There are 17 residues in the CDR3. CDR1 SNHLY and CDR2 FYNNEI come from the germline V gene. The CDR3 DNA reads TGTGCCAGCAGTGAAGGTCCTGCTAGGAGGGTGAGGGAAAAACTGTTTTTT. Translating it yields CASSEGPARRVREKLFF.

This rearrangement joins TRBV27 to TRBJ1-1, with a weak D call TRBD1 (5 bases). The CDR3 extends over 14 amino acids. Germline V gene data show CDR1 as MNHEY and CDR2 as SMNVEV (reference sequence). With 2 bases removed from V and 7 bases from J, the gap between germline ends came to 14 bases. Here the CDR3 DNA reads TGTGCCAGCAGTTTAAGGGGTGGGAGGGTTGAAGCTTTCTTT. Translated, it gives CASSLRGGRVEAFF.

This chain uses TRBV25-1 with TRBJ2-1; 8 bases agree with TRBD2. Germline CDR1 is MGHDK and CDR2 is SYGVNS. The CDR3 is 16 residues long. Trimming cost V 0 bases and J 2 bases; bases outside gene matches: 3. This chain's CDR3 is CASSEYRGGTYNEQFF. CDR3 DNA sequence: TGTGCCAGCAGTGAATATCGGGGGGGCACCTACAATGAGCAGTTCTTC.

CDR3 region: CSVEGYRDRGFSYNEQFF. The CDR3 DNA reads as TGCAGCGTTGAAGGATACCGGGACAGGGGGTTCTCCTACAATGAGCAGTTCTTC. J is TRBJ2-1 and V is TRBV29-1; 11 nucleotides match TRBD1. The CDR3 has 18 residues. With 1 base clipped from V and 0 bases from J, the junction kept 8 bases outside the gene matches. Germline CDR1 and CDR2: SQVTM and ANQGSEA.

The J gene is TRBJ1-3, the V gene TRBV10-3; 9 nucleotides agree with TRBD1. J was trimmed by 6 bases and V by 11 bases; bases with no gene match: 17. This CDR3 has 16 residues. The germline V gene encodes CDR1 ENHRY and CDR2 SYGVKD. The CDR3 is CAAINHRGHKANTIYF. As DNA, the CDR3 is TGTGCCGCCATAAATCACAGGGGGCATAAGGCAAACACCATATATTTT.

The chain uses TRBV12-5 and TRBJ2-5, with 11 positions matching TRBD1. This CDR3 comprises 16 residues. Germline trimming cut 5 bases from V and 0 bases from J; bases unmatched to any gene: 5. Germline values: CDR1 LGHNT, CDR2 FRNRAP. As DNA, the CDR3 is TGTGCTAGTGGTCCCGGACAGGGGGCTCACCAAGAGACCCAGTACTTC. It codes for CASGPGQGAHQETQYF.

This clone was observed once. The V gene is TRBV27, the J gene TRBJ1-2; TRBD1 agrees at 7 bases. The V gene's germline CDR1 is MNHEY and CDR2 SMNVEV (reference sequence). There are 13 residues in the CDR3. V trimming: 6 bases; J trimming: 6 bases; junction bases outside the gene matches: 7. The CDR3 bases are TGTGCCAGCAGACACAGGGGAATGGATGGCTACACCTTC. The encoded protein is CASRHRGMDGYTF.

The chain has TRBV6-6 and TRBJ2-5; D is unresolved. The J call may be mistaken, given a closer DNA end match to TRBJ2-7. The CDR3 contains 13 residues. Germline CDR1 and CDR2: MNHNY and SVGAGI (reference sequence). The CDR3 nucleotides read TGTGCCAGCAGTCCGGGTGCCTCGTACGAGCAGTACTTC. Translation: CASSPGASYEQYF.

The chain couples TRBV6-6 to TRBJ2-2; 13 bases agree with TRBD2. Germline V lookup: CDR1 MNHNY, CDR2 SVGAGI (reference sequence). The CDR3 has 16 residues. V shed 2 bases and J 7 bases; nucleotides not matched to a gene: 4. The CDR3 region is CASSYTSGGAIGELFF. In DNA form, the CDR3 reads TGTGCCAGCAGTTACACTAGCGGGGGGGCTATCGGGGAGCTGTTTTTT.

The rearrangement links TRBV2 to TRBJ1-2; D remains unclear. The CDR3 runs to 15 residues. Germline V CDR1 and CDR2: SNHLY, FYNNEI. Trimming cost V 2 bases and J 2 bases, with 12 bases left between them. The CDR3 DNA reads as TGTGCCAGCAGTGAATGGGAGGGTACCAACTATGGCTACACCTTC. Its translation is CASSEWEGTNYGYTF. Variable domain in full (rest from reference TRBV2 and TRBJ1-2): EPEVTQTPSHQVTQMGQEVILRCVPISNHLYFYWYRQILGQKVEFLVSFYNNEISEKSEIFDDQFSVERPDGSNFTLKIRSTKLEDSAMYFCASSEWEGTNYGYTFGSGTRLTVV.

The chain has TRBV10-3 and TRBJ2-7, with D possibly TRBD2 on 6 matching bases. The V and J ends lost 4 bases and 0 bases respectively, with 16 bases between them. There are 16 residues in the CDR3. Germline V gene data show CDR1 as ENHRY and CDR2 as SYGVKD. The CDR3 reads CAISVPVSGSSYEQYF. The CDR3 nucleotides are TGTGCCATCAGTGTTCCAGTTAGCGGTAGCTCCTACGAGCAGTACTTC.

The CDR3: CASSQGGPGEQYF. DNA of the CDR3: TGCGCCAGCAGTCAGGGGGGCCCGGGCGAGCAGTACTTC. The J gene is TRBJ2-7, the V gene TRBV4-1; D might be TRBD1 (7 bases). The length of the CDR3 is 13 residues. The germline V gene has CDR1 MGHRA and CDR2 YSYEKL. The V end lost 6 bases, the J end lost 6 bases, and 15 bases lay between the germline ends.

The J gene is TRBJ2-5, the V gene TRBV27, with D hard to call. Looked up from germline, CDR1 is MNHEY and CDR2 is SMNVEV (reference sequence). Trimming left V 6 bases short and J 3 bases short, with 17 bases between. The CDR3 length is 15 residues. The CDR3: CASSLPTFKEETQYF. CDR3 DNA: TGTGCCAGCAGCTTACCGACATTCAAAGAAGAGACCCAGTACTTC.

As to this clone: At one end the junction does not follow the germline gene, possibly because of a read error. The chain uses TRBV7-9 and TRBJ1-2, with TRBD1 as a possible D gene (6 bases). Looked up from germline, CDR1 is SEHNR and CDR2 is FQNEAQ (reference sequence). This CDR3 comprises 15 residues. The CDR3 region is CSSSSLQTGTYGYTF. In nucleotides, the CDR3 is TGTTCCAGCAGCTCACTACAAACAGGGACCTATGGCTACACCTTC. The full variable domain, with the rest looked up from reference TRBV7-9 and TRBJ1-2, is DTGVSQNPRHKITKRGQNVTFRCDPISEHNRLYWYRQTLGQGPEFLTYFQNEAQLEKSRLLSDRFSAERPKGSFSTLEIQRTEQGDSAMYLCSSSSLQTGTYGYTFGSGTRLTVV.

The V gene is TRBV10-3, the J gene TRBJ1-2; the D is unclear. Trimming removed 8 bases from V and 4 bases from J, with 14 bases in between. This CDR3 has 13 residues. The V gene's germline CDR1 is ENHRY and CDR2 SYGVKD. The CDR3 reads CAIGVGDGYGYTF. DNA for the CDR3: TGTGCCATCGGTGTCGGAGATGGCTATGGCTACACCTTC.

The chain employs TRBV4-2 and TRBJ2-7; D might be TRBD1 (6 bases). The CDR3 is 15 residues long. V was trimmed by 4 bases and J by 2 bases, leaving 15 bases between them. CDR1 LGHNA and CDR2 YNFKEQ come from the germline V gene. CDR3 amino acids: CASSPNDRSAYEQYF. The CDR3 nucleotides are TGTGCCAGCAGCCCTAACGACAGGAGCGCCTACGAGCAGTACTTC.

V gene TRBV4-1 combines with J gene TRBJ1-1; the match to TRBD1 covers 9 bases. This CDR3 spans 15 amino acids. Germline V lookup: CDR1 MGHRA, CDR2 YSYEKL. The V segment lost 4 bases and the J segment 2 bases; nucleotides outside the gene matches: 5. The CDR3 here is CASSPRTGDNTEAFF. As DNA, the CDR3 is TGCGCCAGCAGCCCCCGGACAGGGGATAACACTGAAGCTTTCTTT.

This chain connects TRBV4-1 to TRBJ1-1; D perhaps matches TRBD1 (6 bases). The germline V gene encodes CDR1 MGHRA and CDR2 YSYEKL. There are 16 residues in the CDR3. V lost 3 bases and J 1 base, leaving 15 bases between the germline ends. In DNA, the CDR3 is TGCGCCAGCAGCCATCCTCTCGGACAGACGAACACTGAAGCTTTCTTT. It yields the protein CASSHPLGQTNTEAFF.

This chain links TRBV21-1 with TRBJ1-1; TRBD1 reflects the table's D call only, with no check against the DNA. TRBV21-1 is an annotated pseudogene. There are 14 residues in the CDR3. The CDR3 coding sequence is TGTGCCAGCAGCAAAGCGCGGTCAGGGGGCCGGGCTTTCTTT. This gives the protein CASSKARSGGRAFF.

This chain links TRBV7-3 with TRBJ2-3, with 14 bases that match TRBD2. Germline-derived CDR1 and CDR2 are SGHTA and FQGTGA. The CDR3 loop spans 16 amino acids. The J segment lost 5 bases and the V segment lost 4 bases, leaving 5 bases of the junction unmatched. CDR3: CASSSPTSGGEDTQYF. CDR3 in DNA: TGTGCCAGCAGCTCCCCGACTAGCGGGGGGGAAGATACGCAGTATTTT.

Worth noting for this clone: The junction does not match germline at one end; this may be a read error. This chain uses TRBV7-9 with TRBJ1-2; D call uncertain. The V gene's germline CDR1 is SEHNR and CDR2 FQNEAQ (reference sequence). The CDR3 runs 14 residues. The CDR3 reads CSSSLVFEDYGYTF. CDR3 DNA sequence: TGTTCCAGCAGCCTAGTTTTTGAGGACTATGGCTACACCTTC.

The V call is TRBV13, the J call TRBJ1-1; TRBD1 matches at 7 bases. CDR1 and CDR2 (germline): PRHDT, FYEKMQ (reference sequence). The length of the CDR3 is 17 residues. V lost 0 bases, J lost 5 bases, and 12 bases stayed unmatched. The DNA for the CDR3 is TGTGCCAGCAGCTTAGGAATAGCAGAGGGGGCTCTGACTGAAGCTTTCTTT. This encodes CASSLGIAEGALTEAFF. The full variable domain, its missing parts supplied by reference TRBV13 and TRBJ1-1, is AAGVIQSPRHLIKEKRETATLKCYPIPRHDTVYWYQQGPGQDPQFLISFYEKMQSDKGSIPDRFSAQQFSDYHSELNMSSLELGDSALYFCASSLGIAEGALTEAFFGQGTRLTVV.

The chain combines TRBV6-5 with TRBJ1-4, with D perhaps TRBD1 (6 bases). Trimming stripped 5 bases from V and 5 bases from J, with 15 bases between. Germline CDR1 is MNHEY and CDR2 is SVGAGI. The CDR3 totals 15 residues. CDR3 nucleotide sequence: TGTGCCAGCAGTCAATTACAGGGCGCAAATGAAAAACTGTTTTTT. As protein: CASSQLQGANEKLFF.

As for this clone: One junction end does not reproduce the germline sequence, and a read error may be involved. The V gene is TRBV7-2, the J gene TRBJ2-4; 8 nucleotides agree with TRBD2. Per the germline V gene, CDR1 is SGHTA and CDR2 is FQGNSA. The CDR3 is made up of 11 amino acids. The CDR3 bases are TGTGCCAGCAGCTACGCGGGGGGCCAGCACTTC. This codes for CASSYAGGQHF.

The chain joins TRBV6-9 to TRBJ1-6, with TRBD1 matching over 9 bases. This CDR3 region has 18 residues. J lost 7 bases, V lost 1 base, and 11 bases had no gene match. In germline, CDR1 is MNHGY, CDR2 SVAAGI. CDR3 in amino acids: CASSYLHGRGQGNSPLHF. The CDR3 nucleotides read TGTGCCAGCAGTTATTTACATGGTCGGGGACAGGGAAATTCACCCCTCCACTTT.

The genes are TRBV28 and TRBJ2-3, with D possibly being TRBD1 (6 bases). The germline V gene encodes CDR1 MDHEN and CDR2 SYDVKM. The CDR3 covers 16 residues. Trimming removed 6 bases from V and 2 bases from J, with 18 bases in between. In DNA form, the CDR3 reads TGTGCCAGCAGCCGGGGTTGGGGGCCCCACACAGATACGCAGTATTTT. Translating it yields CASSRGWGPHTDTQYF.

This sequence joins TRBV4-1 and TRBJ1-6, with D possibly TRBD1 on 6 matching bases. The length of the CDR3 is 15 residues. Germline V CDR1 and CDR2: MGHRA, YSYEKL. V lost 1 base, J lost 9 bases, and 13 bases lay in between. CDR3 protein: CASSQGEGGGSPLHF. The CDR3 region has the DNA TGCGCCAGCAGCCAAGGCGAAGGGGGTGGTTCACCCCTCCACTTT.

V gene TRBV7-9 combines with J gene TRBJ2-7; 8 bases are a match to TRBD1. CDR1 and CDR2 (germline): SEHNR, FQNEAQ (reference sequence). The CDR3 is made up of 13 amino acids. The V gene end was trimmed by 3 bases and the J gene end by 4 bases; junction bases not matched to a gene: 2. CDR3 sequence reads: CASSFQGAYEQYF. The CDR3 DNA reads as TGTGCCAGCAGCTTCCAGGGGGCTTACGAGCAGTACTTC.